The 23 T cell receptor beta chains listed next were all sequenced from one sample in a study of blood T cell repertoires in COVID-19. The method was immunoSEQ multiplex PCR; TCRdb's version includes in-frame clones alone and lacks a portion of them. The sample yields approximately 230,000 clones, about four fifths seen once. What was sequenced was peripheral blood. The receptors were gathered from a man older than 75 with acute or convalescent COVID-19.

The V call is TRBV9, the J call TRBJ1-3; D ambiguous. Germline CDR1 and CDR2: SGDLS and YYNGEE. The CDR3 has 15 amino acids. Trimming removed 3 bases at V and 2 bases at J, with 12 bases between. CDR3 loop: CASSAKDTTGNTIYF. The CDR3 coding sequence is TGTGCCAGCAGCGCCAAAGACACGACTGGAAACACCATATATTTT.

The chain combines TRBV5-6 with TRBJ2-2; 8 positions match TRBD2. Germline-derived CDR1 and CDR2 are SGHDT and YYEEEE. The trim removed 4 bases at V and 4 bases at J, leaving 15 bases unmatched. There are 18 residues in the CDR3. CDR3 in DNA: TGTGCCAGCAGCCATTACCGAACGGGGGGGCCTTCCACCGGGGAGCTGTTTTTT. Translated: CASSHYRTGGPSTGELFF. Using reference TRBV5-6 and TRBJ2-2 for the parts outside the CDR3, the full variable domain is DAGVTQSPTHLIKTRGQQVTLRCSPKSGHDTVSWYQQALGQGPQFIFQYYEEEERQRGNFPDRFSGHQFPNYSSELNVNALLLGDSALYLCASSHYRTGGPSTGELFFGEGSRLTVL.

The CDR3 protein is CASSQGRYEQYF. CDR3 in DNA: TGTGCCAGCAGCCAAGGCAGATACGAGCAGTACTTC. The V gene is TRBV3-1 (or the pseudogene TRBV3-2), the J gene TRBJ2-7; D is uncertain. V lost 1 base to trimming and J lost 4 bases, with 5 bases between them. From germline, CDR1 is LGHDT and CDR2 YNNKEL (reference sequence). This CDR3 comprises 12 residues.

This clone occurred once. The chain carries TRBV6-6 and TRBJ1-1; 7 bases are shared with TRBD1. The CDR3 spans 14 residues. After removal of 5 bases from V and 6 bases from J, the junction contained 9 bases not matched to a gene. CDR1 and CDR2 from the germline V gene are MNHNY and SVGAGI (reference sequence). The CDR3 loop is CASSARQGHPEAFF. Written as DNA, the CDR3 is TGTGCCAGCAGTGCCCGACAGGGCCATCCTGAAGCTTTCTTT.

In this sample, this clone turned up a few times. V gene TRBV5-1 combines with J gene TRBJ1-4; D gene unclear. CDR3 length equals 13 residues. V lost 4 bases and J 4 bases, leaving 8 bases between the germline ends. CDR1 SGHRS and CDR2 YFSETQ come from the germline V gene. The CDR3 region is CASSLGDNEKLFF. The CDR3 nucleotides read TGCGCCAGCAGCCTGGGCGATAATGAAAAACTGTTTTTT.

This clone was found a few times. Other DNA sequences within the sample encode an identical CDR3. V gene TRBV12-3 or TRBV12-4 combines with J gene TRBJ2-3; the D is unclear. With 5 bases removed from V and 2 bases from J, the gap between germline ends came to 5 bases. The CDR3 length is 12 residues. CDR3 residues: CASSLYTDTQYF. CDR3 coding DNA: TGTGCCAGCAGTCTGTACACAGATACGCAGTATTTT.

CDR3 DNA sequence: TGTGCCAGCTCACCCGACAGGGGCCGGAATGAAAAACTGTTTTTT. This gives the protein CASSPDRGRNEKLFF. The chain carries TRBV18 and TRBJ1-4; the match to TRBD1 covers 8 bases. The V segment lost 3 bases and the J segment 5 bases; nucleotides outside the gene matches: 5. Germline-derived CDR1 and CDR2 are KGHSH and LQKENI. CDR3 length: 15 amino acids.

The chain carries TRBV18 and TRBJ1-5; D might be TRBD1 (6 bases). V was clipped by 5 bases and J by 7 bases, with 12 bases between them. This CDR3 contains 13 residues. The germline gives CDR1 KGHSH, CDR2 LQKENI. The CDR3 loop reads CASSKGDHQPQHF. In DNA form, the CDR3 reads TGTGCCAGCTCAAAGGGGGACCACCAGCCCCAGCATTTT.

The gene calls are TRBV4-1 and TRBJ1-4; D possibly corresponds to TRBD1 (5 bases). Germline CDR1 is MGHRA and CDR2 is YSYEKL. Trimming pared 1 base from V and 3 bases from J, leaving 12 bases between. CDR3 size: 16 residues. The CDR3 coding sequence is TGCGCCAGCAGCCAAGGTGGTTCAGGGTCTAATGAAAAACTGTTTTTT. It translates to CASSQGGSGSNEKLFF.

This clone has a single count. The chain joins TRBV18 to TRBJ1-6; 9 positions match TRBD1. This CDR3 comprises 16 residues. The V gene end was trimmed by 2 bases and the J gene end by 13 bases; junction bases not matched to a gene: 12. CDR1 and CDR2 (germline): KGHSH, LQKENI. The CDR3 DNA follows: TGTGCCAGCTCACCAGGACAGGGGAAAGGATCAGGGCCCCTCCACTTT. It encodes CASSPGQGKGSGPLHF.

This clone has only one observation. V and J are TRBV7-9 and TRBJ1-4; possibly TRBD1 for D (5 bases). CDR1 SEHNR and CDR2 FQNEAQ come from the germline V gene (reference sequence). Between the trimmed V and J ends, which lost 6 bases and 7 bases, there was a span of 15 bases. The CDR3 consists of 14 residues. DNA for the CDR3: TGTGCCAGCAGTCAAGACAGTTTATCTGAAAAACTGTTTTTT. Protein: CASSQDSLSEKLFF.

J is TRBJ2-5 and V is TRBV29-1; TRBD1 agrees at 10 bases. Looked up from germline, CDR1 is SQVTM and CDR2 is ANQGSEA. This CDR3 is 15 amino acids long. Germline trimming cut 2 bases from V and 5 bases from J; bases unmatched to any gene: 8. CDR3 loop: CSVEISTGGRETQYF. CDR3 DNA: TGCAGCGTTGAAATTTCGACAGGGGGCAGGGAGACCCAGTACTTC.

The CDR3 region is CASSPRAGGRGQPQHF. The CDR3 bases are TGTGCCAGCTCACCACGGGCAGGGGGTCGGGGTCAGCCCCAGCATTTT. The rearrangement links TRBV18 to TRBJ1-5; the match to TRBD1 covers 7 bases. Germline CDR1 KGHSH, CDR2 LQKENI. This CDR3 comprises 16 residues. V shed 1 base and J 6 bases; nucleotides not matched to a gene: 9. Full variable domain (missing parts from reference TRBV18 and TRBJ1-5): NAGVMQNPRHLVRRRGQEARLRCSPMKGHSHVYWYRQLPEEGLKFMVYLQKENIIDESGMPKERFSAEFPKEGPSILRIQQVVRGDSAAYFCASSPRAGGRGQPQHFGDGTRLSIL.

V and J are TRBV30 and TRBJ1-4; the D is unclear. The CDR3 runs to 13 residues. The germline V and J ends were trimmed by 1 base and 8 bases, with 11 bases remaining between them. Germline V CDR1 and CDR2: GTSNPN, SVGIG (reference sequence). CDR3 DNA: TGTGCCTGGAGTGCCCTGGCGGAGGAAAAACTGTTTTTT. This translates into CAWSALAEEKLFF.

This sequence joins TRBV5-1 and TRBJ1-3, with TRBD1 matching over 8 bases. The germline V gene has CDR1 SGHRS and CDR2 YFSETQ. The V gene end was trimmed by 4 bases and the J gene end by 2 bases; junction bases not matched to a gene: 8. The CDR3 is 16 residues long. CDR3 DNA sequence: TGCGCCAGCAGCACGACAGGGGAGGTAGCTGGAAACACCATATATTTT. Its protein product is CASSTTGEVAGNTIYF.

This clone was seen a handful of times. This chain joins TRBV5-5 and TRBJ1-5; D unclear. Germline loops: CDR1 SGHKS, CDR2 YYEKEE (reference sequence). The CDR3 has 14 amino acids. V dropped 0 bases and J dropped 3 bases, with 7 bases sitting between them. The CDR3 spells CASSLAVNNQPQHF. The DNA of the CDR3 is TGTGCCAGCAGCTTGGCAGTGAACAATCAGCCCCAGCATTTT.

The chain couples TRBV5-6 to TRBJ2-7, with 10 bases aligning to TRBD1. The CDR3 runs to 16 residues. Germline V CDR1 and CDR2: SGHDT, YYEEEE. Trimming removed 6 bases from V and 7 bases from J; junction bases left unmatched: 16. The CDR3 nucleotides are TGTGCCAGCACCGAATTCCCCCGGGACAGGGGACGAGAGCAGTACTTC. As protein: CASTEFPRDRGREQYF.

The chain joins TRBV7-2 to TRBJ2-5; 8 nucleotides line up with TRBD1. Germline V lookup: CDR1 SGHTA, CDR2 FQGNSA. Germline trimming cut 5 bases from V and 0 bases from J; bases unmatched to any gene: 5. This CDR3 is built from 15 residues. CDR3 DNA sequence: TGTGCCAGCAGCCCAGGGGGCGGGCACCAAGAGACCCAGTACTTC. It codes for CASSPGGGHQETQYF.

This clone has only one observation. This chain links TRBV19 with TRBJ1-2; TRBD1 matches at 8 bases. The V gene's germline CDR1 is LNHDA and CDR2 SQIVND (reference sequence). The J segment lost 0 bases and the V segment lost 7 bases, leaving 13 bases of the junction unmatched. CDR3 length: 17 amino acids. The CDR3 loop reads CASKSRVQTGANYGYTF. CDR3 nucleotide sequence: TGTGCCAGTAAATCGCGAGTCCAGACAGGGGCTAACTATGGCTACACCTTC.

The genes are TRBV24-1 and TRBJ2-1; D is undetermined. CDR1 is KGHDR and CDR2 is SFDVKD in the germline V gene. This CDR3 has 16 amino acids. V was trimmed by 5 bases and J by 0 bases, leaving 13 bases between them. The CDR3 DNA is TGTGCCACCAGTGCGCGGAGCGACCACTCCTACAATGAGCAGTTCTTC. Translated, it gives CATSARSDHSYNEQFF.

The chain links TRBV5-4 to TRBJ1-3; 9 nucleotides agree with TRBD1. Germline V gene sequence: CDR1 SGHNT, CDR2 YYREEE (reference sequence). There are 16 residues in the CDR3. V shed 4 bases, J shed 2 bases, and the junction held 7 bases outside the gene matches. CDR3 protein: CASSPGQGRAGNTIYF. In nucleotides, the CDR3 is TGTGCCAGCAGCCCTGGACAGGGGAGGGCTGGAAACACCATATATTTT.

The V call is TRBV9, the J call TRBJ1-2; D unclear. Trimming cost V 1 base and J 11 bases, with 15 bases left between them. This CDR3 is built from 13 residues. The germline V gene has CDR1 SGDLS and CDR2 YYNGEE. CDR3 coding DNA: TGTGCCAGCAGCGTACAAGAACAGAATTCATACACCTTC. Its protein product is CASSVQEQNSYTF.

This chain uses TRBV19 with TRBJ1-2, with D possibly TRBD1 on 5 matching bases. Between the trimmed V and J ends, which lost 3 bases and 8 bases, there was a span of 13 bases. The V gene's germline CDR1 is LNHDA and CDR2 SQIVND (reference sequence). The CDR3 length is 13 residues. For the CDR3, the DNA is TGTGCCAGTAGTATTATTAAGGGGTACGGCTACACCTTC. This translates into CASSIIKGYGYTF. Complete variable domain (other parts from reference TRBV19 and TRBJ1-2): DGGITQSPKYLFRKEGQNVTLSCEQNLNHDAMYWYRQDPGQGLRLIYYSQIVNDFQKGDIAEGYSVSREKKESFPLTVTSAQKNPTAFYLCASSIIKGYGYTFGSGTRLTVV.